The 18 T cell receptor beta chains reported below all come from one sample, sequenced in a study of neurological immune-mediated disorders. A single record per CDR3 protein comes from TCRdb applying MiXCR to the 5' RACE reads. The sample lists approximately 130,000 distinct CDR3 sequences; approximately 3.2% were seen once. Material for sequencing was PBMCs. Every receptor here comes from a woman under 40 with multiple sclerosis.

This clonotype showed up many times. The V call is TRBV6-5, the J call TRBJ1-1, with 7 bases lining up with TRBD1. V was pared by 5 bases and J by 1 base, with 4 bases of the junction left unmatched. This CDR3 spans 14 amino acids. The germline CDR1 and CDR2 sequences are MNHEY and SVGAGI. The CDR3 spells CASSHRQGNTEAFF. As DNA, the CDR3 is TGTGCCAGCAGTCACCGACAGGGGAACACTGAAGCTTTCTTT.

This clonotype was observed many times. The chain links TRBV6-5 to TRBJ2-1; 8 nucleotides agree with TRBD2. In germline, CDR1 is MNHEY, CDR2 SVGAGI. Unmatched junction bases numbered 14, after V lost 5 bases and J lost 8 bases. This CDR3 comprises 16 residues. As DNA, the CDR3 is TGTGCCAGCAGTCACATCCGGAGCGGGAGTGACGATGAGCAGTTCTTC. Translation gives CASSHIRSGSDDEQFF.

This clonotype was observed many times. This sequence joins TRBV20-1 and TRBJ1-6, with 7 positions matching TRBD1. Trimming removed 6 bases from V and 7 bases from J; junction bases left unmatched: 12. There are 15 residues in the CDR3. From germline, CDR1 is DFQATT and CDR2 SNEGSKA (reference sequence). The CDR3 sequence is CSATVRQGRNSPLHF. The CDR3 DNA is TGCAGTGCGACGGTCCGACAGGGACGCAATTCACCCCTCCACTTT.

The table lists this clonotype with many counts. This chain uses TRBV6-6 with TRBJ2-1; D uncertain. This CDR3 spans 12 amino acids. The germline V gene has CDR1 MNHNY and CDR2 SVGAGI (reference sequence). V lost 2 bases, J lost 2 bases, and 1 base lay in between. CDR3 sequence: CASSYAYNEQFF. DNA for the CDR3: TGTGCCAGCAGTTACGCCTACAATGAGCAGTTCTTC.

This clonotype has ten or more counts. The chain uses TRBV18 and TRBJ1-1; D unresolved. This CDR3 region has 12 residues. Germline loops: CDR1 KGHSH, CDR2 LQKENI. V shed 6 bases and J shed 1 base, with 6 bases lying between them. The CDR3 nucleotides are TGTGCCAGCTCTGGCAGGAACACTGAAGCTTTCTTT. Its translation is CASSGRNTEAFF.

To note about this clonotype: A much bigger clone sits one base away, suggesting this may be a read error. The chain joins TRBV5-1 to TRBJ1-6; the match to TRBD1 covers 7 bases. This CDR3 has 14 residues. V dropped 4 bases and J dropped 15; count of bases not matched to a gene: 13. Germline CDR1 SGHRS, CDR2 YFSETQ. The DNA of the CDR3 is TGCGCCAGCAGCCCCGGACAGGCTGACCAGCACCTCCACTTT. Translated, it gives CASSPGQADQHLHF.

This clonotype was detected ten times or more. This chain links TRBV6-9 with TRBJ2-2; possibly TRBD1 or TRBD2 for D (5 bases each). V was pared by 11 bases and J by 6 bases, with 16 bases between. Germline V gives CDR1 MNHGY, CDR2 SVAAGI. The CDR3 totals 13 residues. The CDR3 region has the DNA TGTGCCGCTAGAGAAGGGGACGCCGGGGAGCTGTTTTTT. Residues: CAAREGDAGELFF.

The chain joins TRBV5-6 to TRBJ2-2; no clear D gene. Germline CDR1 and CDR2: SGHDT and YYEEEE. The V gene lost 0 bases and the J gene lost 9 bases, with 6 bases spanning the gap. The CDR3 has 12 amino acids. CDR3 amino acids: CASSLGAWELFF. DNA of the CDR3: TGTGCCAGCAGCTTGGGTGCGTGGGAGCTGTTTTTT.

This clonotype was seen at least ten times. V usage is TRBV10-2 and J usage is TRBJ1-2, with D unresolved. The V end lost 2 bases, the J end lost 5 bases, and 9 bases lay between the germline ends. The V gene's germline CDR1 is WSHSY and CDR2 SAAADI. The CDR3 covers 13 residues. This CDR3 reads CASSEHQPYGYTF. The CDR3 DNA reads TGCGCCAGCAGTGAGCACCAGCCGTATGGCTACACCTTC.

This clonotype was seen at least ten times. V usage is TRBV29-1 and J usage is TRBJ2-1; tentatively, D is TRBD2 (5 bases). Germline lookup yields CDR1 SQVTM and CDR2 ANQGSEA. The CDR3 covers 15 residues. Between the trimmed V and J ends, which lost 3 bases and 1 base, there was a span of 13 bases. The DNA of the CDR3 is TGCAGCGTTGAGGCTTCGTGGAGGTCCTACAATGAGCAGTTCTTC. This encodes CSVEASWRSYNEQFF.

This clonotype was seen many times. The chain couples TRBV20-1 to TRBJ2-3; D gene ambiguous. V was shortened by 5 bases and J by 0 bases, with 12 bases between the two germline ends. The CDR3 consists of 14 residues. Germline V gene data show CDR1 as DFQATT and CDR2 as SNEGSKA (reference sequence). The CDR3 reads CSAHPRISTDTQYF. The CDR3 DNA reads TGCAGTGCTCACCCCCGGATTAGCACAGATACGCAGTATTTT.

This sequence joins TRBV5-1 and TRBJ2-3; 8 bases are a match to TRBD2. V shed 3 bases and J 1 base; nucleotides not matched to a gene: 4. Germline V gene sequence: CDR1 SGHRS, CDR2 YFSETQ. This CDR3 region has 15 residues. The CDR3 DNA follows: TGCGCCAGCAGCTACCTTAGCGGGGGCACAGATACGCAGTATTTT. Residues: CASSYLSGGTDTQYF.

This clonotype was counted many times. J is TRBJ1-1 and V is TRBV20-1; D gene unclear. The length of the CDR3 is 13 residues. Deletions cut 4 bases from V and 1 base from J, with 10 bases between. The germline CDR1 and CDR2 sequences are DFQATT and SNEGSKA (reference sequence). The CDR3 reads CSAIGLPNTEAFF. The CDR3 nucleotides are TGCAGTGCTATCGGGCTACCGAACACTGAAGCTTTCTTT.

In its sample, this clonotype was seen many times. This chain joins TRBV20-1 and TRBJ1-1; no reliable D call. Germline V gene sequence: CDR1 DFQATT, CDR2 SNEGSKA (reference sequence). This CDR3 comprises 11 residues. The ends were cut back, 2 bases at V and 6 bases at J, with 7 bases in the middle. The CDR3, as DNA: TGCAGTGCTAGACAGTTTCCTGAAGCTTTCTTT. Translating it yields CSARQFPEAFF.

This clonotype was seen only a few times. The J gene is TRBJ2-7, the V gene TRBV5-6; D may correspond to TRBD1 or TRBD2 (7 bases each). The germline CDR1 and CDR2 sequences are SGHDT and YYEEEE. This CDR3 region has 14 residues. V lost 4 bases to trimming and J lost 5 bases, with 16 bases between them. CDR3 bases: TGTGCCAGCAGCGAGACAGGGAGGGTCCACGAGCAGTACTTC. Amino acid sequence: CASSETGRVHEQYF.

This clonotype occurred many times. This sequence joins TRBV20-1 and TRBJ2-3; D uncertain. Germline V gene sequence: CDR1 DFQATT, CDR2 SNEGSKA (reference sequence). This CDR3 has 11 amino acids. Trimming cost V 1 base and J 8 bases, with 7 bases left between them. CDR3: CSARVLGTQYF. CDR3 sequence (DNA): TGCAGTGCTAGAGTTTTGGGTACGCAGTATTTT.

As regards this clonotype: Its ends do not fully match the called genes, so a read error is possible. V gene TRBV5-4 combines with J gene TRBJ1-6; tentatively, D is TRBD1 (5 bases). Germline values: CDR1 SGHNT, CDR2 YYREEE (reference sequence). The CDR3 consists of 14 residues. The CDR3 nucleotides read TGTGCCAGCAGCCCCGGGACGGTGAATTCAACCCTCAACTTT. It encodes CASSPGTVNSTLNF.

In its sample, this clonotype was seen many times. The rearrangement links TRBV6-6 to TRBJ2-3, with 8 nucleotides matching TRBD2. CDR3 length: 13 residues. With V trimmed by 10 bases and J by 2 bases, 5 bases remained unmatched. Germline V gives CDR1 MNHNY, CDR2 SVGAGI (reference sequence). The DNA for the CDR3 is TGTGCCACCACGGGGGGGAACACAGATACGCAGTATTTT. Translation gives CATTGGNTDTQYF.